The 10 T cell receptor beta chains in this list originate from one sample, sequenced in a study of T-cell reconstitution after alpha-beta-depleted transplantation in children. Preparation of the TCRbeta library used unique molecular identifiers. TCRdb itself ran the PCR reads through MiXCR, one entry per CDR3 protein. The repertoire includes a few hundred thousand distinct CDR3 sequences, 10% of them detected once, and around 2.3% sits in the top ten. This sample comprised PBMCs from the stem cell graft donor, obtained from the stem cell graft. The receptors shown here come from a human donor who donated a stem cell graft to a child with acute lymphoblastic leukemia.

The table lists this clonotype with a few counts. The chain uses TRBV23-1 and TRBJ1-5; D is ambiguous. TRBV23-1 is identified as an open reading frame with a role that is uncertain. V dropped 0 bases and J dropped 7 bases, with 13 bases sitting between them. The CDR3 runs to 15 residues. The CDR3 sequence: CASSQSPEHRQPQHF. DNA of the CDR3: TGCGCCAGCAGTCAATCGCCCGAACATCGCCAGCCCCAGCATTTT.

For the CDR3, the DNA is TGTGCCAGCAGATCTCAACCTGGGAACACTGAAGCTTTCTTT. Its protein product is CASRSQPGNTEAFF. The V and J genes are TRBV3-1 and TRBJ1-1; no definite D call. Looked up from germline, CDR1 is LGHDT and CDR2 is YNNKEL (reference sequence). The germline V and J ends were trimmed by 6 bases and 1 base, with 12 bases remaining between them. This CDR3 contains 14 residues.

In its sample, this clonotype was seen a few times. The rearrangement uses TRBV5-1 and TRBJ2-1, with D perhaps matching TRBD2 (7 bases). The CDR3 is 15 amino acids. Germline V gene lookup returns CDR1 SGHRS and CDR2 YFSETQ. V gave up 0 bases and J gave up 9 bases, with 16 bases separating them. The chain's CDR3 is CASSLEQGGWGEQFF. CDR3 DNA sequence: TGCGCCAGCAGCTTGGAACAGGGAGGGTGGGGTGAGCAGTTCTTC.

CDR3 bases: TGTGCCAGCAGCTTAGACCTTTGGGGACAGGCCCGGGACACTGAAGCTTTCTTT. Its translation is CASSLDLWGQARDTEAFF. This chain links TRBV11-2 with TRBJ1-1; 8 bases are a match to TRBD1. The CDR3 spans 18 residues. The V gene end was trimmed by 0 bases and the J gene end by 3 bases; junction bases not matched to a gene: 12. The germline V gene has CDR1 SGHAT and CDR2 FQNNGV.

The CDR3 loop is CASSELQGNYGYTF. CDR3 nucleotide sequence: TGTGCCAGCAGCGAGTTACAGGGGAACTATGGCTACACCTTC. This rearrangement joins TRBV6-2 or TRBV6-3 to TRBJ1-2; 7 nucleotides align to TRBD1. The V gene's germline CDR1 is MNHEY and CDR2 SVGEGT. The length of the CDR3 is 14 residues. J was trimmed by 2 bases and V by 6 bases; bases with no gene match: 6.

This rearrangement joins TRBV21-1 to TRBJ2-1; TRBD2, the table's D call, was not compared with the DNA. TRBV21-1 is an annotated pseudogene. CDR3 length equals 16 residues. In DNA form, the CDR3 reads TGTGCCAGCAGCAATTGGGGACTAGCGGGAGAGGATGAGCAGTTCTTC. Its protein is CASSNWGLAGEDEQFF.

This clonotype has ten or more counts. This chain uses TRBV7-2 with TRBJ2-1; D is ambiguous. V lost 4 bases to trimming and J lost 9 bases, with 10 bases between them. The length of the CDR3 is 12 residues. Germline CDR1 and CDR2: SGHTA and FQGNSA. CDR3 protein: CASSSFRLEQFF. The CDR3 nucleotides are TGTGCCAGCAGCTCATTCCGGCTTGAGCAGTTCTTC.

This clonotype turned up a few times. J is TRBJ2-7 and V is TRBV3-1; D gene uncertain. Trimming left V 1 base short and J 3 bases short, with 13 bases between. The germline CDR1 and CDR2 sequences are LGHDT and YNNKEL (reference sequence). CDR3 length: 15 residues. The CDR3 is CASSQGVGGNYEQYF. CDR3 sequence (DNA): TGTGCCAGCAGCCAAGGGGTAGGCGGAAACTACGAGCAGTACTTC.

The chain uses TRBV20-1 and TRBJ2-7, with D possibly being TRBD2 (6 bases). Germline V lookup: CDR1 DFQATT, CDR2 SNEGSKA (reference sequence). This CDR3 is 15 amino acids long. The V end lost 0 bases, the J end lost 3 bases, and 15 bases lay between the germline ends. The CDR3 coding sequence is TGCAGTGCTAGAGATCGGGCTAGCGAATACTACGAGCAGTACTTC. Translating gives CSARDRASEYYEQYF.

The rearrangement joins TRBV15 to TRBJ2-1, with D perhaps being TRBD1 or TRBD2 (5 bases each). This CDR3 has 20 amino acids. Germline loops: CDR1 LNHNV, CDR2 YYDKDF (reference sequence). V was trimmed by 0 bases and J by 1 base, leaving 22 bases between them. The CDR3, as DNA: TGTGCCACCAGCAGAGATCCCTCCACCGGGATGGGGGATTCCTACAATGAGCAGTTCTTC. Its protein is CATSRDPSTGMGDSYNEQFF.